This section outlines one TCR beta chain sequence together with its context. These data originate in a study of monozygotic twins with inflammatory bowel disease. Using the 5' RACE reads, TCRdb records one entry per CDR3 protein without DNA. The table lists about 380,000 distinct CDR3 sequences, with 2% to 3% in the top ten. The TCR comes from a human donor with ulcerative colitis or Crohn's disease, or a healthy co-twin of an affected twin (not recorded which). Sequencing input: blood.

The CDR3 loop is CASTGLPGQGSYEQYF. V usage is TRBV7-9 and J usage is TRBJ2-7; TCRdb proposes TRBD1, but this gene call is untestable without DNA. CDR3 length equals 16 residues. CDR1 and CDR2 (germline): SEHNR, FQNEAQ (reference sequence).